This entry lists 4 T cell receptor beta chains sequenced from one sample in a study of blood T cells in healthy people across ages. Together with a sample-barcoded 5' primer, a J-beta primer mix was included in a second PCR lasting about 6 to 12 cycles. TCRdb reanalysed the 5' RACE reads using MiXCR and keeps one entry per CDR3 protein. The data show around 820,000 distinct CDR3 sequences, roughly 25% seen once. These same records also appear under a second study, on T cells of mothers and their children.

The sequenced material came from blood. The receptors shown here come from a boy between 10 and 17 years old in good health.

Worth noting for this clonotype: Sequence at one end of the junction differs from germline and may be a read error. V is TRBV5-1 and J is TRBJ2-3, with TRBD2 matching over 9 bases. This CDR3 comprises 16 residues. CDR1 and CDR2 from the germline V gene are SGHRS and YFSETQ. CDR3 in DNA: TGCGCCTGCAGCGGATATAGCGGGAGCGTTGCAGATACGCAGTATTTT. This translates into CACSGYSGSVADTQYF.

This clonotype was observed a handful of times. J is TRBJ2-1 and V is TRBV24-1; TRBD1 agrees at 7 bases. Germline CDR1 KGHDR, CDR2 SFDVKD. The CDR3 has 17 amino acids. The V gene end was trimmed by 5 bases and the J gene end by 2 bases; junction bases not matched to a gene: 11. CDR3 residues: CATSARGAQGPYNEQFF. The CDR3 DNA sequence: TGTGCCACCAGTGCCCGAGGAGCACAGGGGCCCTACAATGAGCAGTTCTTC.

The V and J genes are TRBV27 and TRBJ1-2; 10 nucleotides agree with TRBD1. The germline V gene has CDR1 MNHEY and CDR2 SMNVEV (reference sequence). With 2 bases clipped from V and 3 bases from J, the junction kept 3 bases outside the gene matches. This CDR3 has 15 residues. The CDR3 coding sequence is TGTGCCAGCAGTTTAGTCGGGACAGGGGACTATGGCTACACCTTC. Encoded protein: CASSLVGTGDYGYTF.

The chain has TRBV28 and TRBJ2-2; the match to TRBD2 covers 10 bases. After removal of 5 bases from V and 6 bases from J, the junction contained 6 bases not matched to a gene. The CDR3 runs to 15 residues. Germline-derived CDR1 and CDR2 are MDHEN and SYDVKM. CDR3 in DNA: TGTGCCAGCAGTCTAGCGGGAGCGGGTGCCGGGGAGCTGTTTTTT. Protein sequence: CASSLAGAGAGELFF.